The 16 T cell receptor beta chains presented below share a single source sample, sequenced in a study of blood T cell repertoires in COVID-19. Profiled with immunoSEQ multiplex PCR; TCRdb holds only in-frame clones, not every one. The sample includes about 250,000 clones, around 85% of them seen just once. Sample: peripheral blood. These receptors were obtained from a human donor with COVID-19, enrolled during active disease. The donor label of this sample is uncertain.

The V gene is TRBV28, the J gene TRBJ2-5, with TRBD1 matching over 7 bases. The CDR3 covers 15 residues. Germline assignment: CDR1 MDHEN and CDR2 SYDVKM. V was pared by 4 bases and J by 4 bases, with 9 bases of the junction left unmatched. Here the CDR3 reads CASSSWQGDGETQYF. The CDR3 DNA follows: TGTGCCAGCAGTTCCTGGCAGGGGGATGGAGAGACCCAGTACTTC.

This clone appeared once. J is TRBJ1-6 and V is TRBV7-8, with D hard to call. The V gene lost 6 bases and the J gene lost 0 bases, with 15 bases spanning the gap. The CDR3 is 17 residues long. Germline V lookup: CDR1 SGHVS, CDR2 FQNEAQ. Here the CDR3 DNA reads TGTGCCAGCAGAGAAACCGCGCGGAGCTCCTATAATTCACCCCTCCACTTT. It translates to CASRETARSSYNSPLHF.

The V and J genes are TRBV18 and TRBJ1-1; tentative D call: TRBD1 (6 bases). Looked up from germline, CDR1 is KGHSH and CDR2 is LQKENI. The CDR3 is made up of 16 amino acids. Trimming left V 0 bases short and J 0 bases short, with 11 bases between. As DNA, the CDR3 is TGTGCCAGCTCACCACCGGGGGGGCTGCTGAACACTGAAGCTTTCTTT. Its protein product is CASSPPGGLLNTEAFF.

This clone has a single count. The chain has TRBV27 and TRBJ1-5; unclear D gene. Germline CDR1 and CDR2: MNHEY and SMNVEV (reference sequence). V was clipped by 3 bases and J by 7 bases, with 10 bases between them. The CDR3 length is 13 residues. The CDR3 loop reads CASSLWAGQPQHF. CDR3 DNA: TGTGCCAGCAGTTTGTGGGCTGGCCAGCCCCAGCATTTT.

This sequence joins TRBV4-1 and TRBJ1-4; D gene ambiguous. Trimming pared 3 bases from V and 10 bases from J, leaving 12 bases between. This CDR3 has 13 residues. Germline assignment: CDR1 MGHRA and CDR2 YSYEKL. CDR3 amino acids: CASSQLEGGKLFF. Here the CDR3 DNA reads TGCGCCAGCAGCCAGCTCGAAGGAGGAAAACTGTTTTTT.

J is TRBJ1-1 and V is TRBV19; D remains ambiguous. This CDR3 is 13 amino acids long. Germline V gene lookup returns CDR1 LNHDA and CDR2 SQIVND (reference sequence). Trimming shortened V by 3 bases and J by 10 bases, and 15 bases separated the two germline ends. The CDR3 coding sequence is TGTGCCAGTAGTATGGATCTTCGCCGAGGAGCTTTCTTT. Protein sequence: CASSMDLRRGAFF.

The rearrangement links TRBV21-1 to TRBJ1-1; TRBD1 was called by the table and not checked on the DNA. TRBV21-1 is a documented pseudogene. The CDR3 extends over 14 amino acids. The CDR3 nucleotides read TGTGCCAGCAGCCTGGGGCAGGGTAGGACTGAAGCTTTCTTT. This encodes CASSLGQGRTEAFF.

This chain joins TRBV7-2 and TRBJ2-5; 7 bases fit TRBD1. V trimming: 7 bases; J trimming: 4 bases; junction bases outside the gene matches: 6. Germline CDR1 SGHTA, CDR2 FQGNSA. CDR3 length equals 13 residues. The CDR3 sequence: CASTADRRETQYF. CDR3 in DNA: TGTGCCAGCACCGCGGACAGGAGAGAGACCCAGTACTTC.

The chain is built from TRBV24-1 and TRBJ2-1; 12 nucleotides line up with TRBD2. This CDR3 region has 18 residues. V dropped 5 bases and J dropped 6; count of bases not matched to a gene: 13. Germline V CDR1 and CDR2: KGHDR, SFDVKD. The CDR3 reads CATSALPRLAGVGNEQFF. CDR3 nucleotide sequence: TGTGCCACCAGTGCTCTCCCCAGACTAGCGGGAGTGGGCAATGAGCAGTTCTTC.

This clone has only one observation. CDR3 region: CASSIQGHDTQYF. The CDR3 nucleotides are TGTGCCAGCAGCATTCAGGGGCACGATACGCAGTATTTT. The chain joins TRBV5-4 to TRBJ2-3; D perhaps matches TRBD1 (6 bases). The CDR3 totals 13 residues. Germline CDR1 reads SGHNT; CDR2 reads YYREEE (reference sequence). Between the trimmed V and J ends, which lost 4 bases and 6 bases, there was a span of 12 bases.

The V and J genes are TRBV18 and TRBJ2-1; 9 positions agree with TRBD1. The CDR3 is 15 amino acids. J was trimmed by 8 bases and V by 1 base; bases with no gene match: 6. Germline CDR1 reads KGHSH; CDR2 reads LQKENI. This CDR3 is CASSPRTGVRDEQFF. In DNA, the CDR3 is TGTGCCAGCTCACCACGGACAGGGGTCAGGGATGAGCAGTTCTTC.

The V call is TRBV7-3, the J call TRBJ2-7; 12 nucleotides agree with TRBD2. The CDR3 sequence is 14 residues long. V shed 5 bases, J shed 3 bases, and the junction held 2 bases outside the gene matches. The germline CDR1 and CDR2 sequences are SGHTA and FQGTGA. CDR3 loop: CASSQTSGSYEQYF. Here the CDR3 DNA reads TGTGCCAGCAGCCAGACTAGCGGGAGCTACGAGCAGTACTTC.

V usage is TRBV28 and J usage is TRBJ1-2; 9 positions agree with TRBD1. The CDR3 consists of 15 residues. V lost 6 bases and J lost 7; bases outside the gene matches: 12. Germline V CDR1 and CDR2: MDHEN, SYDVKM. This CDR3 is CASRPALGQGGGYTF. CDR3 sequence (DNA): TGTGCCAGCAGACCGGCCCTGGGACAGGGAGGTGGCTACACCTTC.

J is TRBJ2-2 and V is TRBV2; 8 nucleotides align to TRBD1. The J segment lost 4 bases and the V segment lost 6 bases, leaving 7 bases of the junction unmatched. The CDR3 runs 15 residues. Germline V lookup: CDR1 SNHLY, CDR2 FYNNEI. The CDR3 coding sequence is TGTGCCAGCAGCGCCACGGACAGGGCCACCGGGGAGCTGTTTTTT. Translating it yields CASSATDRATGELFF.

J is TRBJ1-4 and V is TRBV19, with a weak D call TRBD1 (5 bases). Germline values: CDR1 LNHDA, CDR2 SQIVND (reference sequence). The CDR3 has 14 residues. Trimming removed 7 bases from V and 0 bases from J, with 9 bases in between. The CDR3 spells CASKGIATNEKLFF. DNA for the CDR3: TGTGCCAGTAAGGGGATCGCAACTAATGAAAAACTGTTTTTT.

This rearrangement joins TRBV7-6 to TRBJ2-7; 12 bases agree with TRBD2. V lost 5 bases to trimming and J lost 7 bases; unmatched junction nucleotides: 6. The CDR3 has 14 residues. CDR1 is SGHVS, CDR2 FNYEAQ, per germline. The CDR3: CASSLTSGSGEQYF. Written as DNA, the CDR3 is TGTGCCAGCAGCCTGACTAGCGGGAGTGGTGAGCAGTACTTC.